Listed below are T cell receptor beta chains from one sample, sequenced in a study of cytomegalovirus exposure and HLA in healthy donors. Assay used: immunoSEQ multiplex PCR; TCRdb lists only in-frame clones, some missing. Of some 99,000 clones listed, roughly 80% are singletons. The specimen sequenced was PBMCs. Receptor source: a woman between 50 and 59 years old in good health and CMV-seropositive. The CDR3 runs from the conserved cysteine through the conserved F or W. A D gene is named only where the DNA matches it firmly. Expanded clones are given a class, and other clones once, few, many or no size at all.

D: -; V: TRBV19; size: -; J: TRBJ1-5; CDR3: CASSQVEGGNQPQHF; DNA: TGTGCCAGTAGTCAGGTTGAGGGAGGCAATCAGCCCCAGCATTTT
D: TRBD2; V: TRBV7-2; size: -; J: TRBJ2-3; CDR3: CASSELASSTDTQYF; DNA: TGTGCCAGCAGCGAACTAGCGTCAAGCACAGATACGCAGTATTTT
D: TRBD1; V: TRBV7-2; size: -; J: TRBJ2-5; CDR3: CASSNRQGRETQYF; DNA: TGTGCCAGCAGCAACCGACAGGGTAGGGAGACCCAGTACTTC
D: TRBD2; V: TRBV7-3; size: once; J: TRBJ2-1; CDR3: CASSLTPKGLAGGYNEQFF; DNA: TGTGCCAGCAGCTTAACCCCCAAAGGGCTAGCGGGGGGGTACAATGAGCAGTTCTTC
D: -; V: TRBV5-1; size: -; J: TRBJ2-2; CDR3: CASSLDGPANTGELFF; DNA: TGCGCCAGCAGCCTAGACGGCCCCGCGAACACCGGGGAGCTGTTTTTT
D: TRBD1; V: TRBV2; size: few; J: TRBJ1-2; CDR3: CASSADRDYGYTF; DNA: TGTGCCAGCAGTGCGGACAGGGACTATGGCTACACCTTC
D: TRBD1; V: TRBV5-4; size: -; J: TRBJ1-2; CDR3: CASSGRGQGKYGYTF; DNA: TGTGCCAGCAGCGGCCGCGGACAGGGGAAATATGGCTACACCTTC
D: TRBD2; V: TRBV27; size: -; J: TRBJ2-3; CDR3: CASSPLPSGSTDTQYF; DNA: TGTGCCAGCAGTCCCTTGCCTAGCGGGAGCACAGATACGCAGTATTTT
D: TRBD1; V: TRBV18; size: -; J: TRBJ1-3; CDR3: CASSPQTGPLAGNTIYF; DNA: TGTGCCAGCTCACCACAGACAGGGCCTCTGGCTGGAAACACCATATATTTT
D: TRBD2; V: TRBV25-1; size: -; J: TRBJ2-5; CDR3: CASSRLAEGETQYF; DNA: TGTGCCAGCAGTAGGCTAGCGGAGGGCGAGACCCAGTACTTC
D: TRBD1; V: TRBV10-3; size: -; J: TRBJ1-2; CDR3: CAIRGGTGPYGYTF; DNA: TGTGCCATCAGAGGAGGGACAGGGCCCTATGGCTACACCTTC
D: TRBD1; V: TRBV11-2; size: -; J: TRBJ1-6; CDR3: CASSITGVSNSPLHF; DNA: TGTGCCAGTAGCATTACAGGGGTGAGCAATTCACCCCTCCACTTT
D: -; V: TRBV6-6; size: -; J: TRBJ1-5; CDR3: CASSTNRASNQPQHF; DNA: TGTGCCAGCAGCACTAACAGGGCTAGCAATCAGCCCCAGCATTTT
D: TRBD1; V: TRBV28; size: -; J: TRBJ1-2; CDR3: CASSPGQSIYGYTF; DNA: TGTGCCAGCAGTCCGGGACAGTCGATCTATGGCTACACCTTC
D: -; V: TRBV9; size: -; J: TRBJ2-4; CDR3: CASSVAWGSGNSQYF; DNA: TGTGCCAGCAGCGTAGCATGGGGTTCGGGAAACAGTCAGTACTTC
D: -; V: TRBV18; size: -; J: TRBJ1-1; CDR3: CASSPRGGAGTEAFF; DNA: TGTGCCAGCTCACCAAGGGGGGGCGCGGGCACTGAAGCTTTCTTT
D: TRBD2; V: TRBV7-9; size: -; J: TRBJ2-7; CDR3: CSSSSTYSSGSTYEQYF; DNA: TGTTCCAGCAGCTCCACCTATAGTAGCGGGAGCACCTACGAGCAGTACTTC
D: TRBD2; V: TRBV7-9; size: -; J: TRBJ2-7; CDR3: CASSSSGLAVYEQYF; DNA: TGTGCCAGCAGCTCCTCCGGACTAGCGGTCTACGAGCAGTACTTC
D: TRBD1; V: TRBV6-6; size: -; J: TRBJ1-1; CDR3: CASSTRGDTEAFF; DNA: TGTGCCAGCAGTACCAGGGGGGACACTGAAGCTTTCTTT
D: TRBD1; V: TRBV9; size: -; J: TRBJ1-5; CDR3: CASSVGQGAQPQHF; DNA: TGTGCCAGCAGCGTCGGACAGGGGGCACAGCCCCAGCATTTT
D: -; V: TRBV15; size: -; J: TRBJ1-1; CDR3: CATSKNRDTPNTEAFF; DNA: TGTGCCACCAGCAAGAACCGGGACACGCCGAACACTGAAGCTTTCTTT
D: -; V: TRBV29-1; size: few; J: TRBJ2-2; CDR3: CSGTENTGELFF; DNA: TGCAGCGGGACAGAGAACACCGGGGAGCTGTTTTTT
D: -; V: TRBV25-1; size: -; J: TRBJ2-2; CDR3: CASGRQESTGELFF; DNA: TGTGCCAGCGGCCGGCAGGAAAGCACCGGGGAGCTGTTTTTT
D: TRBD2; V: TRBV5-8; size: few; J: TRBJ2-3; CDR3: CASSSGTSGLTDTQYF; DNA: TGTGCCAGCAGCTCCGGGACTAGCGGTCTCACAGATACGCAGTATTTT
D: -; V: TRBV6-4; size: -; J: TRBJ1-5; CDR3: CASSDTVGGQPQHF; DNA: TGTGCCAGCAGTGACACGGTCGGGGGGCAGCCCCAGCATTTT
D: TRBD1; V: TRBV5-6; size: -; J: TRBJ2-4; CDR3: CASSDWTGGNIQYF; DNA: TGTGCCAGCAGCGACTGGACAGGGGGCAACATTCAGTACTTC
D: TRBD2; V: TRBV27; size: few; J: TRBJ2-3; CDR3: CASSTWTSADTQYF; DNA: TGTGCCAGCAGTACCTGGACTAGCGCGGATACGCAGTATTTT
D: -; V: TRBV10-3; size: once; J: TRBJ2-6; CDR3: CAISESDSSPAVLTF; DNA: TGTGCCATCAGTGAGTCGGACAGCTCCCCGGCCGTCCTGACTTTC
D: -; V: TRBV19; size: -; J: TRBJ2-5; CDR3: CASSIGRLTGETQYF; DNA: TGCGCCAGTAGTATAGGCCGGCTCACGGGGGAGACCCAGTACTTC
D: TRBD2; V: TRBV7-9; size: -; J: TRBJ2-1; CDR3: CSSSSSGYNEQFF; DNA: TGTTCCAGCAGCTCTAGCGGGTACAATGAGCAGTTCTTC
D: -; V: TRBV15; size: -; J: TRBJ2-3; CDR3: CATSSPRDFGQYF; DNA: TGTGCCACCAGCTCCCCCCGGGACTTTGGGCAGTATTTT
D: -; V: TRBV7-8; size: -; J: TRBJ2-7; CDR3: CASSLEGLPSYEQYF; DNA: TGTGCCAGCAGCTTAGAGGGACTTCCCTCCTACGAGCAGTACTTC
D: TRBD2; V: TRBV5-6; size: -; J: TRBJ2-6; CDR3: CASSGLAAISGANGLTF; DNA: TGTGCCAGCAGCGGGCTAGCGGCAATATCTGGGGCCAACGGCCTGACTTTC
D: -; V: TRBV10-3; size: -; J: TRBJ1-5; CDR3: CAISDTDSHNQPQHF; DNA: TGTGCCATCAGCGACACAGACAGCCACAATCAGCCCCAGCATTTT
D: -; V: TRBV18; size: -; J: TRBJ2-5; CDR3: CASSPQGETQYF; DNA: TGTGCCAGCTCACCCCAGGGGGAGACCCAGTACTTC
D: TRBD2; V: TRBV11-2; size: few; J: TRBJ2-7; CDR3: CASSLDSLGLGSYEQYF; DNA: TGTGCCAGCAGCTTAGATTCGTTGGGACTAGGATCCTACGAGCAGTACTTC
D: -; V: TRBV4-3; size: -; J: TRBJ1-5; CDR3: CASSQEAGRQPQHF; DNA: TGCGCCAGCAGCCAAGAGGCGGGCCGTCAGCCCCAGCATTTT
D: -; V: TRBV13; size: once; J: TRBJ1-1; CDR3: CASVGMEGRVQEAFF; DNA: TGTGCCAGCGTGGGAATGGAAGGGAGAGTCCAGGAAGCTTTCTTT
D: -; V: TRBV7-3; size: once; J: TRBJ1-2; CDR3: CASSLTRETGNGYTF; DNA: TGTGCCAGCAGCTTAACGCGAGAGACAGGAAATGGCTACACCTTC
D: TRBD1; V: TRBV4-1; size: -; J: TRBJ2-7; CDR3: CASSQGPGQGYSYEQYF; DNA: TGCGCCAGCAGCCAAGGACCGGGACAGGGGTACTCCTACGAGCAGTACTTC
D: -; V: TRBV9; size: -; J: TRBJ2-3; CDR3: CASSWLKDREGGRTTVCSTDTQYF; DNA: TGTGCCAGCAGCTGGCTTAAGGACAGGGAGGGGGGCCGCACAACGGTGTGTAGCACAGATACGCAGTATTTT
D: TRBD1; V: TRBV5-6; size: few; J: TRBJ2-4; CDR3: CASSLRQGATKNSQYF; DNA: TGTGCCAGCAGCTTGCGGCAGGGGGCGACCAAAAACAGTCAGTACTTC
D: TRBD2; V: TRBV7-9; size: -; J: TRBJ2-7; CDR3: CASSLARGEGGSYEQYF; DNA: TGTGCCAGCAGCTTAGCGCGGGGGGAAGGCGGCTCCTACGAGCAGTACTTC
D: -; V: TRBV7-2; size: -; J: TRBJ2-1; CDR3: CASSLAVGGAIEQFF; DNA: TGTGCCAGCAGCTTAGCGGTTGGAGGGGCGATTGAGCAGTTCTTC
D: -; V: TRBV5-1; size: -; J: TRBJ1-3; CDR3: CASSFEGSGNTIYF; DNA: TGCGCCAGCAGCTTTGAGGGTTCTGGAAACACCATATATTTT
D: -; V: TRBV5-6; size: -; J: TRBJ2-1; CDR3: CASSKTDSYNEQFF; DNA: TGTGCCAGCAGTAAAACAGACTCCTACAATGAGCAGTTCTTC
D: TRBD2; V: TRBV27; size: -; J: TRBJ2-1; CDR3: CASSLLGTSDNEQFF; DNA: TGTGCCAGCAGTTTACTCGGGACTAGCGACAATGAGCAGTTCTTC
D: TRBD2; V: TRBV19; size: -; J: TRBJ2-4; CDR3: CASRPAGGSSQYF; DNA: TGTGCCAGTAGACCAGCGGGGGGGAGCAGTCAGTACTTC